The T cell receptor (beta chain) under discussion was sequenced for a study of T cells in Graves' hyperthyroidism and ophthalmopathy. The CDR3 loop spans 13 amino acids. V shed 2 bases and J shed 6 bases, with 10 bases lying between them. Per germline, CDR1 SNHLY and CDR2 FYNNEI. Exclusion criteria comprised uncontrolled infection, other autoimmune disease, pregnancy or lactation. The study, taken as a whole, reports: Ophthalmopathy was predicted by the model a median of about 6.7 months ahead of onset. Most thyroid clonotypes expanded above 0.001 were also detected in blood. A model of 13 V-J pairs discriminated ophthalmopathy from stable hyperthyroidism.

This clonotype was seen repeatedly, ten times or more. Antigen: not known. Researchers took RNA transcripts and amplified the TCR beta CDR3 regions from them. TCR CDR3 regions were first amplified by RT-PCR with HTBI primers. TCRdb re-called the multiplex PCR reads through MiXCR, storing one row per CDR3 protein. The sample consists of 600,000 or so distinct CDR3 sequences, approximately 15% of them appearing once. The chain links TRBV2 to TRBJ1-2; TRBD1 is a possible D gene (5 bases). The sequenced sample was blood. The source is a woman aged 18-29 years with Graves' ophthalmopathy. CDR3 amino acids: CASSEYGGNGYTF. CDR3 DNA: TGTGCCAGCAGTGAATACGGGGGGAATGGCTACACCTTC.